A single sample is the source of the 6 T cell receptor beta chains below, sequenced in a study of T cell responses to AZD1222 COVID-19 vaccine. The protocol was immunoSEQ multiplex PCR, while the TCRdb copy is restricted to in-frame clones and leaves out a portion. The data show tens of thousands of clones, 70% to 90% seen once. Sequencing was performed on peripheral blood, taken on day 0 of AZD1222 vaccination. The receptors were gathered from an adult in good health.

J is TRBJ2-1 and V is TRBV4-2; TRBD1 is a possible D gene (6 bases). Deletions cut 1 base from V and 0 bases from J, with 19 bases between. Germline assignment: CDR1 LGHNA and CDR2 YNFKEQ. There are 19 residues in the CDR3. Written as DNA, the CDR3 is TGTGCCAGCAGCCAAGCCCTTCCTCCGTGGGGGCTCTCCTACAATGAGCAGTTCTTC. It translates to CASSQALPPWGLSYNEQFF.

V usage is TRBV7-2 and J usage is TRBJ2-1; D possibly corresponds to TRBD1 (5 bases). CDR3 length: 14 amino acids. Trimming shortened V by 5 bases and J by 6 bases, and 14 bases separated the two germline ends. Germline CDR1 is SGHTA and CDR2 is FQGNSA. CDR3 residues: CASSPSGRANEQFF. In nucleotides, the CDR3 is TGTGCCAGCAGCCCTAGTGGCAGGGCCAATGAGCAGTTCTTC.

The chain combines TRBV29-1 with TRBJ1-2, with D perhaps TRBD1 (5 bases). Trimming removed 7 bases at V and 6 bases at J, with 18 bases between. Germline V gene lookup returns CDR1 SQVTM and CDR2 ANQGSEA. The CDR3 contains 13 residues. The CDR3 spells CSASSGNWNGYTF. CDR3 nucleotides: TGCAGCGCTAGCTCAGGGAATTGGAATGGCTACACCTTC.

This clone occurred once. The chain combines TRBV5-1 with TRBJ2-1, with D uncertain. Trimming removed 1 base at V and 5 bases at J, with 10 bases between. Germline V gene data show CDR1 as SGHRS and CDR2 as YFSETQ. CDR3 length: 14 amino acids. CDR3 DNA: TGCGCCAGCAGCTTGAGGAACAGAAACAATGAGCAGTTCTTC. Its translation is CASSLRNRNNEQFF.

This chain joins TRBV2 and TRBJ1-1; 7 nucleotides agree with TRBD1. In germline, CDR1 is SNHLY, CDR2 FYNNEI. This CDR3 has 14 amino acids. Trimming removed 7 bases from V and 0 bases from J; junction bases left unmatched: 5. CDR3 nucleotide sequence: TGTGCCAGCATGCGGACAGGATTGAACACTGAAGCTTTCTTT. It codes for CASMRTGLNTEAFF.

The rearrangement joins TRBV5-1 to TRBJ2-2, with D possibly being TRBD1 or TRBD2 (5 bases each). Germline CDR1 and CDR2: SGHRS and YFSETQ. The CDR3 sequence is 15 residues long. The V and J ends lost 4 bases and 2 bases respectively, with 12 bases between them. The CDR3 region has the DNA TGCGCCAGCAGCGTCACGGGGCAAAACACCGGGGAGCTGTTTTTT. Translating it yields CASSVTGQNTGELFF.